Listed below are T cell receptor beta chains from one sample, sequenced in a study of blood T cell repertoires in COVID-19. This table comes from immunoSEQ multiplex PCR, and its TCRdb copy is limited to in-frame clones, with some not included. The sample records 350,000 to 550,000 clones, more than 85% being singletons. Sequencing was done on a sample of peripheral blood. All receptors come from a woman in her thirties with acute or convalescent COVID-19. Both conserved end residues are part of each CDR3. D genes are given only for firm matches. Clone size, where shown, is once, few, many, or a class for clones that have expanded.

d_gene,abundance,j_gene,v_gene,CDR3nt,CDR3aa
TRBD2,-,TRBJ2-3,TRBV6-5,TGTGCCAGCAGTCCGGGACTAGACACGACGCAGTATTTT,CASSPGLDTTQYF
-,once,TRBJ1-2,TRBV7-8,TGTGCCAGCACTCGTAGAGGGGGGGTAAACTATGGCTACACCTTC,CASTRRGGVNYGYTF
TRBD1,-,TRBJ1-1,TRBV6-5,TGTGCCAGCAGTTCCCCGGACAGGGACAGGAGCACTGAAGCTTTCTTT,CASSSPDRDRSTEAFF
-,-,TRBJ2-1,TRBV15,TGTGCCACCACCGACCTTACTAGATACAGCTCGGTTTACAATGAGCAGTTCTTC,CATTDLTRYSSVYNEQFF
-,-,TRBJ2-6,TRBV5-1,TGCGCCAGCACGCAGGGATCTGGGGCCAACGTCCTGACTTTC,CASTQGSGANVLTF
TRBD2,-,TRBJ2-3,TRBV4-1,TGCGCCAGCAGCCAAGCGCTCCTAGCGGGGGATAGCACAGATACGCAGTATTTT,CASSQALLAGDSTDTQYF
-,once,TRBJ1-4,TRBV3-1/TRBV3-2,TGTGCCAGCAGCCAAAACCCGGGAACAACTAATGAAAAACTGTTTTTT,CASSQNPGTTNEKLFF
-,few,TRBJ1-5,TRBV6-2/TRBV6-3,TGTGCCAGCAGTTACTCGAATTGGACAGACAATCAGCCCCAGCATTTT,CASSYSNWTDNQPQHF
TRBD1,-,TRBJ2-5,TRBV7-2,TGTGCCAGCAGCTTAAGGGGGCTGGAGACCCAGTACTTC,CASSLRGLETQYF
-,few,TRBJ1-6,TRBV13,TGTGCCAGCAGCCGGTCGGGTAATTCACCCCTCCACTTT,CASSRSGNSPLHF
-,-,TRBJ1-1,TRBV29-1,TGCAGCGTTGCCTTTGGAGGGGAAACTGAAGCTTTCTTT,CSVAFGGETEAFF
-,once,TRBJ1-2,TRBV12-3/TRBV12-4,TGTGCCAGCAGTCAGGAGCGGGACTATGGCTACACCTTC,CASSQERDYGYTF
-,-,TRBJ1-1,TRBV6-1,TGTGCCAGCAGTGAATTGGGGGGGACTGAAGCTTTCTTT,CASSELGGTEAFF
-,-,TRBJ2-7,TRBV28,TGTGCCAGCAGTTTATGGCAGGTCTCCGACGAGCAGTACTTC,CASSLWQVSDEQYF
-,-,TRBJ2-5,TRBV3-1/TRBV3-2,TGTGCCAGCAGCCTCGCCAAGGCTCGGGGAGAGACCCAGTACTTC,CASSLAKARGETQYF
TRBD2,once,TRBJ2-1,TRBV18,TGTGCCAGCTCACAGGGCCTAGCGGATGAGCAGTTCTTC,CASSQGLADEQFF
TRBD1,-,TRBJ1-1,TRBV5-1,TGCGCCAGCAGCTCAAGGACAGGCCCGAACACTGAAGCTTTCTTT,CASSSRTGPNTEAFF
-,-,TRBJ2-7,TRBV3-1/TRBV3-2,TGTGCCAGCAGCCCAACAGGGATCTACGAGCAGTACTTC,CASSPTGIYEQYF
TRBD1,-,TRBJ1-3,TRBV4-1,TGCGCCAGCAGCCGGGGACTGACAGGGCCCTCTGGAAACACCATATATTTT,CASSRGLTGPSGNTIYF
TRBD2,once,TRBJ2-1,TRBV7-3,TGTGCCAGCAGCGCTAGCGGGGGGAACTACAATGAGCAGTTCTTC,CASSASGGNYNEQFF
-,-,TRBJ1-1,TRBV6-5,TGTGCCAGCCGACGTGGGCAGCTAATGAACACTGAAGCTTTCTTT,CASRRGQLMNTEAFF
-,-,TRBJ1-6,TRBV25-1,TGTGCCAGCAGTGAAAGTCTGGTAGCGGGGACCCTCCACTTT,CASSESLVAGTLHF
TRBD1,-,TRBJ1-1,TRBV27,TGTGCCAGCAGACGAGGGGACAGGGTAACTGAAGCTTTCTTT,CASRRGDRVTEAFF
TRBD2,-,TRBJ2-2,TRBV27,TGTGCCAGCAGTTTAGCGGGGGGGACACCCGGGGAGCTGTTTTTT,CASSLAGGTPGELFF
TRBD1,-,TRBJ2-5,TRBV11-1,TGTGCCAGCAGCTTAAGGCGACAGGGATACCAAGAGACCCAGTACTTC,CASSLRRQGYQETQYF
TRBD1,-,TRBJ2-1,TRBV24-1,TGTGCCACCAGTGATTTGCCGGGACAGGGGTCGCATGAGCAGTTCTTC,CATSDLPGQGSHEQFF
-,-,TRBJ2-5,TRBV27,TGTGCCAGCAGTTCCTGGACAGAGGAGACCCAGTACTTC,CASSSWTEETQYF
TRBD2,-,TRBJ2-3,TRBV10-3,TGTGCCATCAGACTAGCGGGGCGCACAGATACGCAGTATTTT,CAIRLAGRTDTQYF
TRBD1,-,TRBJ1-6,TRBV14,TGTGCCAGCAGCCGGACAGGGGGTTACTCACCCCTCCACTTT,CASSRTGGYSPLHF
-,-,TRBJ1-1,TRBV19,TGTGCCAGTAGCCGGGACATTGCTGACACTGAAGCTTTCTTT,CASSRDIADTEAFF
-,-,TRBJ2-1,TRBV5-1,TGCGCCAGCAGCTCCCTAGCAGAGAGCCTAGGGCAGTTCTTC,CASSSLAESLGQFF
-,few,TRBJ1-6,TRBV13,TGTGCCAGCAGCTTAGGTGGCGGGCTCCGCCAATTCTCCCTCCACTTT,CASSLGGGLRQFSLHF
-,-,TRBJ2-1,TRBV19,TGTGCCAGTAGTATGGGCCAGGTAAAGCCCTACAATGAGCAGTTCTTC,CASSMGQVKPYNEQFF
TRBD1,-,TRBJ1-1,TRBV7-7,TGTGCCAGCAGCTCAGACAGGGACACTGAAGCTTTCTTT,CASSSDRDTEAFF
-,once,TRBJ1-2,TRBV5-4,TGTGCCAGCAGCTTGGGACAGATTTATGGCTACACCTTC,CASSLGQIYGYTF
TRBD1,-,TRBJ2-7,TRBV6-6,TGTGCCAGCAGTTACACCGGGACAGGGGGCCGGAACGAGCAGTACTTC,CASSYTGTGGRNEQYF
-,-,TRBJ2-3,TRBV30,TGTGCCTGGAGTGTTTGGAGTGGCGGAGATACGCAGTATTTT,CAWSVWSGGDTQYF
TRBD1,-,TRBJ2-5,TRBV29-1,TGCAGCGTTGGGACAGGTCAAGAGACCCAGTACTTC,CSVGTGQETQYF
TRBD1,-,TRBJ1-3,TRBV27,TGTGCCAGCAGTTTATTTTCTCGGACAGGGGCTGGAAACACCATATATTTT,CASSLFSRTGAGNTIYF
TRBD1,-,TRBJ1-2,TRBV5-1,TGCGCCAGCAGCTTGGCCCGGGACAGGGGTGGCAACTATGGCTACACCTTC,CASSLARDRGGNYGYTF